This T cell receptor (beta chain) was found in a study of T cells in Graves' hyperthyroidism and ophthalmopathy. RNA transcripts provided the source from which TCR beta CDR3 regions were amplified. First-round RT-PCR targeting the TCR CDR3 was performed with the HTBI primer set. TCRdb reanalysed the multiplex PCR reads using MiXCR and keeps one entry per CDR3 protein. The sample records under 500,000 distinct CDR3 sequences, more than 13% being singletons. This clonotype came up a few times. CDR1 is SQVTM, CDR2 ANQGSEA, per germline. The CDR3 is 14 residues long. V shed 4 bases and J shed 5 bases, with 17 bases lying between them.

The V call is TRBV29-1, the J call TRBJ2-5; tentatively, D is TRBD2 (5 bases). The sequenced sample consisted of blood. The clonotype comes from a man over 45 with Graves' ophthalmopathy. The CDR3 bases are TGCAGCGTTGCGATAGGGAGAGGTCGGGAGACCCAGTACTTC. Protein sequence: CSVAIGRGRETQYF.